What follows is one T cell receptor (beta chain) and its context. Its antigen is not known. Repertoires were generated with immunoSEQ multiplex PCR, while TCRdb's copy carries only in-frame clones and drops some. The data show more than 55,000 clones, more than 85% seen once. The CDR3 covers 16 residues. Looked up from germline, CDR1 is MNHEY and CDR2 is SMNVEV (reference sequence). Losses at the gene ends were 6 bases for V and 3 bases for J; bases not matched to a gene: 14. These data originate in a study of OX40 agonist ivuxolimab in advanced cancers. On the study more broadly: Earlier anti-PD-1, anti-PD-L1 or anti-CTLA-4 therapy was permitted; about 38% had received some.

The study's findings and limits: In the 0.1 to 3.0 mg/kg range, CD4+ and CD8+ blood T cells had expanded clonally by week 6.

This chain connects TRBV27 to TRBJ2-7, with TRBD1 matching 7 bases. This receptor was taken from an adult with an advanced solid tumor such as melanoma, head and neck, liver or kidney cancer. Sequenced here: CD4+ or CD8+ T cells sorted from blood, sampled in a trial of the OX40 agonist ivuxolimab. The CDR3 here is CASRQRSGTAYYEQYF. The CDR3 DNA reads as TGTGCCAGCAGGCAGCGCTCCGGGACAGCATACTACGAGCAGTACTTC.